This T cell receptor beta chain originates from a study of neurological immune-mediated disorders. Time point denoted: longitudinal time-point 3. TCRdb re-analysed the 5' RACE reads in MiXCR, keeping a single row per CDR3 protein. Of some 80,000 distinct CDR3 sequences in the sample, approximately 4.3% were seen once. CDR3 size: 14 residues. Germline V gives CDR1 SGHAT, CDR2 FQNNGV. Trimming left V 1 base short and J 7 bases short, with 11 bases between. This clonotype was counted at least ten times. The TCR was taken from a woman aged 55 to 70 with multiple sclerosis. Sequenced sample: PBMCs. V and J are TRBV11-2 and TRBJ2-1; TRBD2 might be the D (6 bases). The CDR3 DNA is TGTGCCAGCAGCTTAGCGGGTCGGGGGAATGAGCAGTTCTTC. Amino acids: CASSLAGRGNEQFF.